This T cell receptor beta chain was sequenced during a study of blood T cell repertoires in COVID-19. The table came from immunoSEQ multiplex PCR; TCRdb's copy has only in-frame clones and leaves some out. The sample yields roughly 170,000 clones, approximately 86% seen once. Germline CDR1 reads LGHDT; CDR2 reads YNNKEL (reference sequence). This CDR3 has 16 residues. V lost 4 bases and J lost 1; bases outside the gene matches: 5. The receptor comes from a man in his 60s who had recovered from COVID-19. The specimen sequenced was PBMCs or T cells enriched from blood (not recorded which). The chain employs TRBV3-1 (or the pseudogene TRBV3-2) and TRBJ2-5; TRBD2 agrees at 11 bases. This chain's CDR3 is CASSRGLAGSQETQYF. CDR3 sequence (DNA): TGTGCCAGCAGCCGTGGACTAGCGGGTAGCCAAGAGACCCAGTACTTC.